What follows are 17 T cell receptor beta chains derived from one specimen sequenced in a study of blood T cell repertoires in COVID-19. Here immunoSEQ multiplex PCR was the method, and the copy in TCRdb shows in-frame clones only, minus some. In the table there are 150,000 to 200,000 clones, roughly 87% of which are singletons. Sequencing was done on a sample of PBMCs or T cells enriched from blood (not recorded which). These TCRs come from a woman aged 35 to 49 with acute COVID-19.

This clone was observed a single time. The V gene is TRBV4-2, the J gene TRBJ2-7, with TRBD1 matching 7 bases. Losses at the gene ends were 3 bases for V and 1 base for J; bases not matched to a gene: 3. The CDR3 covers 14 residues. The germline CDR1 and CDR2 sequences are LGHNA and YNFKEQ. The DNA for the CDR3 is TGTGCCAGCAGCCAGAGGGGACAGTCCTACGAGCAGTACTTC. Translated, it gives CASSQRGQSYEQYF.

A few counts support this clone. This chain links TRBV2 with TRBJ2-4, with 9 bases identical to TRBD2. The CDR3 is made up of 12 amino acids. The J segment lost 6 bases and the V segment lost 6 bases, leaving 0 bases of the junction unmatched. Germline assignment: CDR1 SNHLY and CDR2 FYNNEI. The CDR3 region is CASRTSGNIQYF. CDR3 DNA: TGTGCCAGCAGGACTAGCGGAAACATTCAGTACTTC.

The chain has TRBV5-6 and TRBJ2-7; 7 bases are a match to TRBD1. This CDR3 is 16 amino acids long. Germline V gives CDR1 SGHDT, CDR2 YYEEEE. V shed 2 bases and J 3 bases; nucleotides not matched to a gene: 11. The CDR3 loop reads CASSLSPTGVYYEQYF. For the CDR3, the DNA is TGTGCCAGCAGCTTATCCCCCACAGGGGTCTACTACGAGCAGTACTTC.

The V call is TRBV2, the J call TRBJ2-2, with 9 nucleotides matching TRBD2. V lost 1 base and J lost 5; bases outside the gene matches: 14. Germline V CDR1 and CDR2: SNHLY, FYNNEI. This CDR3 has 19 amino acids. The CDR3 spells CASSEEGASGAVGTGELFF. CDR3 nucleotides: TGTGCCAGCAGTGAAGAGGGCGCTAGCGGGGCCGTGGGGACCGGGGAGCTGTTTTTT. Based on the CDR3 plus reference TRBV2 and TRBJ2-2, the full variable domain is EPEVTQTPSHQVTQMGQEVILRCVPISNHLYFYWYRQILGQKVEFLVSFYNNEISEKSEIFDDQFSVERPDGSNFTLKIRSTKLEDSAMYFCASSEEGASGAVGTGELFFGEGSRLTVL.

The chain uses TRBV4-3 and TRBJ2-1, with TRBD2 matching over 12 bases. The CDR3 is 18 residues long. After removal of 0 bases from V and 7 bases from J, the junction contained 10 bases not matched to a gene. Germline V CDR1 and CDR2: LGHNA, YSLEER. The CDR3 nucleotides are TGCGCCAGCAGCCAAGATACTAGCGGGAGGACCTTTCATAATGAGCAGTTCTTC. As protein: CASSQDTSGRTFHNEQFF.

The chain employs TRBV25-1 and TRBJ1-2; no clear D gene. The CDR3 has 13 amino acids. CDR1 MGHDK and CDR2 SYGVNS come from the germline V gene. The V end was cut by 6 bases, the J end by 8 bases, with 16 bases between. CDR3 nucleotide sequence: TGTGCCAGCAGCGGCCCGGGGTCGAGGGGCTACACCTTC. It translates to CASSGPGSRGYTF.

This clone has a handful of counts. J is TRBJ2-7 and V is TRBV12-3 or TRBV12-4; the D is unclear. Between the trimmed V and J ends, which lost 7 bases and 1 base, there was a span of 8 bases. This CDR3 has 12 residues. The CDR3 DNA reads TGTGCCAGCACCTCGAGGTCCTACGAGCAGTACTTC. This sequence encodes CASTSRSYEQYF.

The CDR3 coding sequence is TGTGCCAGCAGCTCGCACCTACAGGTGTCGGGTAACCACGAGCAGTACTTC. Translating it yields CASSSHLQVSGNHEQYF. The chain has TRBV7-9 and TRBJ2-7, with a tentative D call TRBD1 (5 bases). V was trimmed by 4 bases and J by 5 bases, leaving 24 bases between them. CDR3 length: 17 amino acids. Germline V gives CDR1 SEHNR, CDR2 FQNEAQ (reference sequence). Complete variable domain (other parts from reference TRBV7-9 and TRBJ2-7): DTGVSQNPRHKITKRGQNVTFRCDPISEHNRLYWYRQTLGQGPEFLTYFQNEAQLEKSRLLSDRFSAERPKGSFSTLEIQRTEQGDSAMYLCASSSHLQVSGNHEQYFGPGTRLTVT.

The rearrangement joins TRBV4-2 to TRBJ1-2; D gene unclear. CDR1 is LGHNA and CDR2 is YNFKEQ in the germline V gene. Trimming removed 3 bases from V and 3 bases from J, with 14 bases in between. This CDR3 has 15 residues. CDR3 protein: CASSHSPGGHYGYTF. The DNA of the CDR3 is TGTGCCAGCAGCCATTCCCCGGGAGGTCACTATGGCTACACCTTC.

The J gene is TRBJ2-2, the V gene TRBV3-1 (or the pseudogene TRBV3-2); 13 positions match TRBD2. This CDR3 is built from 18 residues. Germline values: CDR1 LGHDT, CDR2 YNNKEL (reference sequence). With V trimmed by 6 bases and J by 2 bases, 9 bases remained unmatched. The CDR3 spells CASSRTSGGPINTGELFF. CDR3 nucleotide sequence: TGTGCCAGCAGTCGGACTAGCGGGGGACCCATTAACACCGGGGAGCTGTTTTTT.

The rearrangement links TRBV5-1 to TRBJ1-1; 8 bases line up with TRBD1. The CDR3 spans 15 residues. CDR1 and CDR2 (germline): SGHRS, YFSETQ. Losses at the gene ends were 4 bases for V and 3 bases for J; bases not matched to a gene: 8. CDR3 amino acids: CASSRPDRGDTEAFF. Here the CDR3 DNA reads TGCGCCAGCAGCCGACCCGACAGGGGAGACACTGAAGCTTTCTTT.

J is TRBJ1-4 and V is TRBV30; TRBD1 agrees at 9 bases. V lost 1 base, J lost 7 bases, and 7 bases stayed unmatched. The CDR3 spans 15 residues. Germline loops: CDR1 GTSNPN, CDR2 SVGIG (reference sequence). The CDR3 DNA follows: TGTGCCTGGAGTGCGACGGGACAGGGAGGTGAAAAACTGTTTTTT. Translated, it gives CAWSATGQGGEKLFF.

The V call is TRBV11-2, the J call TRBJ1-2; no clear D. Germline V lookup: CDR1 SGHAT, CDR2 FQNNGV. Trimming took off 8 bases at V and 6 bases at J, with 13 bases between the two ends. The CDR3 totals 12 residues. CDR3 nucleotide sequence: TGTGCCAGCCGGCGGCAAGAGGATGGCTACACCTTC. Its protein is CASRRQEDGYTF.

The V call is TRBV4-1, the J call TRBJ1-1, with D possibly matching TRBD1 (6 bases). The CDR3 spans 17 residues. V was trimmed by 0 bases and J by 0 bases, leaving 14 bases between them. Germline-derived CDR1 and CDR2 are MGHRA and YSYEKL. CDR3 amino acids: CASSQDGAGTMNTEAFF. The CDR3 nucleotides are TGCGCCAGCAGCCAAGACGGTGCCGGGACAATGAACACTGAAGCTTTCTTT.

This clone occurred once. The chain uses TRBV19 and TRBJ2-1; 12 bases map to TRBD1. Germline CDR1 LNHDA, CDR2 SQIVND (reference sequence). CDR3 length: 15 residues. Germline trimming cut 5 bases from V and 7 bases from J; bases unmatched to any gene: 6. The CDR3 loop is CASSLGTGGINEQFF. The CDR3 DNA sequence: TGTGCCAGTAGTCTCGGGACAGGGGGCATTAATGAGCAGTTCTTC.

The chain recombines TRBV19 with TRBJ1-2, with TRBD1 matching 7 bases. J was trimmed by 7 bases and V by 4 bases; bases with no gene match: 6. There are 13 residues in the CDR3. Germline values: CDR1 LNHDA, CDR2 SQIVND (reference sequence). For the CDR3, the DNA is TGTGCCAGTAGTAGGGCGGACAGGACTGGCTACACCTTC. Residues: CASSRADRTGYTF.

The chain employs TRBV5-4 and TRBJ2-1; D is uncertain. The CDR3 is 16 amino acids. Trimming left V 4 bases short and J 0 bases short, with 14 bases between. The germline CDR1 and CDR2 sequences are SGHNT and YYREEE (reference sequence). In nucleotides, the CDR3 is TGTGCCAGCAGCCCGAGCGACGCAAGCTCCTACAATGAGCAGTTCTTC. Encoded protein: CASSPSDASSYNEQFF.